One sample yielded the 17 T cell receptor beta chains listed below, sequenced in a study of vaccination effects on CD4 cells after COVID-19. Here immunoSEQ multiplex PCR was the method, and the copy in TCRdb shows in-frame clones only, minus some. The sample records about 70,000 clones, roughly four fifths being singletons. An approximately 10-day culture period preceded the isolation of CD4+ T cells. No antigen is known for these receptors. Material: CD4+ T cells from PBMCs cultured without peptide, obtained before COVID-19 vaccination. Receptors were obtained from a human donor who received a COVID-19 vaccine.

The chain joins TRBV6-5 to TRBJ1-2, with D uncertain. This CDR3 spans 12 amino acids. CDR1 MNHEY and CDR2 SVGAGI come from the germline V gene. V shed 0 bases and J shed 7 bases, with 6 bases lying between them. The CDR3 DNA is TGTGCCAGCAGTTACTCGAGAGGTGGCTACACCTTC. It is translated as CASSYSRGGYTF.

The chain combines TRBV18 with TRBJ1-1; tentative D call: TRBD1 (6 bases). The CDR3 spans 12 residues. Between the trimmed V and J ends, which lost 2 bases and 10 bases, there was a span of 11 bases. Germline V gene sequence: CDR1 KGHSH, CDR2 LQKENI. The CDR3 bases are TGTGCCAGCTCACCAAGTCAGGGGCCAGCTTTCTTT. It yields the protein CASSPSQGPAFF.

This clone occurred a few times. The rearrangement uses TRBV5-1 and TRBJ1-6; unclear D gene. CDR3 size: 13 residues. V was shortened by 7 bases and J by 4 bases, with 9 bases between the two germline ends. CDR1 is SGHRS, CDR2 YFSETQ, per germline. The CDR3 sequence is CASRSEYNSPLHF. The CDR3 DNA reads TGCGCCAGCCGTTCGGAGTATAATTCACCCCTCCACTTT. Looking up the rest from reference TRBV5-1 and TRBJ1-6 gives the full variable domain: KAGVTQTPRYLIKTRGQQVTLSCSPISGHRSVSWYQQTPGQGLQFLFEYFSETQRNKGNFPGRFSGRQFSNSRSEMNVSTLELGDSALYLCASRSEYNSPLHFGNGTRLTVT.

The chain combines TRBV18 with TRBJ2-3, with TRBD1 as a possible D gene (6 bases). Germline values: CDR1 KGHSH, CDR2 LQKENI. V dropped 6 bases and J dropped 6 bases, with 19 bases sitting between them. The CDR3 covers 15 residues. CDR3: CASSPLQGPGDTQYF. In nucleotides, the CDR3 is TGTGCCAGCTCTCCTTTACAGGGACCGGGGGATACGCAGTATTTT.

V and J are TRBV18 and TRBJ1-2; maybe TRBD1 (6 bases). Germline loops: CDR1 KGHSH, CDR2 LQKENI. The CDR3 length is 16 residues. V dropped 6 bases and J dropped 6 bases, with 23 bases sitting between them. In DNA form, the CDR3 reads TGTGCCAGCTCCCGGGAGGCGCAGGGGTCCGGCAATGGCTACACCTTC. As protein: CASSREAQGSGNGYTF.

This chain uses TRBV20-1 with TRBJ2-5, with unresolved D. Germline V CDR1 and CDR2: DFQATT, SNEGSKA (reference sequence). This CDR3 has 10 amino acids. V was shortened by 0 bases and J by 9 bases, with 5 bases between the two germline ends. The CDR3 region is CSARDWAQYF. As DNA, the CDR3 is TGCAGTGCTAGAGATTGGGCCCAGTACTTC.

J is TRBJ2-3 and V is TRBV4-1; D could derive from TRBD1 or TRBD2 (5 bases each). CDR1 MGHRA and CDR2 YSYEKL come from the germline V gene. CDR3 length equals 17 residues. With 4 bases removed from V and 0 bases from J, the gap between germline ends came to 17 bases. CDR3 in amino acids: CASSPYGDGASTDTQYF. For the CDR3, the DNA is TGCGCCAGCAGCCCTTACGGCGACGGGGCTAGCACAGATACGCAGTATTTT.

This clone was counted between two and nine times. CDR3 in amino acids: CASTDRTSTDTQYF. The CDR3 region has the DNA TGTGCCAGCACAGACAGAACTAGCACAGATACGCAGTATTTT. The J gene is TRBJ2-3, the V gene TRBV2; D is perhaps TRBD1 (5 bases). Trimming removed 7 bases at V and 0 bases at J, with 11 bases between. CDR3 length: 14 amino acids. Germline V gene sequence: CDR1 SNHLY, CDR2 FYNNEI. The whole variable domain, filled in from reference TRBV2 and TRBJ2-3, reads EPEVTQTPSHQVTQMGQEVILRCVPISNHLYFYWYRQILGQKVEFLVSFYNNEISEKSEIFDDQFSVERPDGSNFTLKIRSTKLEDSAMYFCASTDRTSTDTQYFGPGTRLTVL.

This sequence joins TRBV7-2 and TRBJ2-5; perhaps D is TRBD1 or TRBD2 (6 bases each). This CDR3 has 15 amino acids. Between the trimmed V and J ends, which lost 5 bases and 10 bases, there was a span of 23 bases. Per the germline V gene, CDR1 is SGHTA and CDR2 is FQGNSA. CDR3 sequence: CASSPGGRGRVDQYF. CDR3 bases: TGTGCCAGCAGCCCCGGCGGACGGGGGCGCGTGGACCAGTACTTC. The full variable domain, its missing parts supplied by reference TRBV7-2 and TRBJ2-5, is GAGVSQSPSNKVTEKGKDVELRCDPISGHTALYWYRQSLGQGLEFLIYFQGNSAPDKSGLPSDRFSAERTGGSVSTLTIQRTQQEDSAVYLCASSPGGRGRVDQYFGPGTRLLVL.

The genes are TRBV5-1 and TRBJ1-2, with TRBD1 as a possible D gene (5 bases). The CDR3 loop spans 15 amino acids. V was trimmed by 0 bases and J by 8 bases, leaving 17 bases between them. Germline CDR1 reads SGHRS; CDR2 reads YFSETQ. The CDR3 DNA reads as TGCGCCAGCAGCTTGGCTGGAAGGGGAGGGTCGGGCTACACCTTC. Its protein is CASSLAGRGGSGYTF.

CDR3 loop: CASSLEPSDEQFF. Here the CDR3 DNA reads TGTGCCAGCAGCTTGGAACCGTCAGATGAGCAGTTCTTC. The chain uses TRBV5-4 and TRBJ2-1; D not certain. Looked up from germline, CDR1 is SGHNT and CDR2 is YYREEE (reference sequence). There are 13 residues in the CDR3. Trimming took off 0 bases at V and 8 bases at J, with 9 bases between the two ends.

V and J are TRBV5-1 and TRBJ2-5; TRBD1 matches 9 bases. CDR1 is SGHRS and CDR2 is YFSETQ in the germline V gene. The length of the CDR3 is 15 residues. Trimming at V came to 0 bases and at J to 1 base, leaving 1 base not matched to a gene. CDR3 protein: CASSLGQGVQETQYF. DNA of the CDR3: TGCGCCAGCAGCTTGGGACAGGGGGTCCAAGAGACCCAGTACTTC.

CDR3 DNA: TGTGCCAGCAGCGTACGGGACACCTACAATGAGCAGTTCTTC. It is translated as CASSVRDTYNEQFF. This chain connects TRBV5-4 to TRBJ2-1; D is possibly TRBD1 (6 bases). V was shortened by 4 bases and J by 2 bases, with 10 bases between the two germline ends. CDR1 and CDR2 (germline): SGHNT, YYREEE (reference sequence). The CDR3 consists of 14 residues.

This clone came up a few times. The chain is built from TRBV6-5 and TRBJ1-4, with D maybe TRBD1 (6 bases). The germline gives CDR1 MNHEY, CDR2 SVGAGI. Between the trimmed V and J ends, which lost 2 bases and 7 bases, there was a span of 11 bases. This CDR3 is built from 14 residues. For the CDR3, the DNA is TGTGCCAGCAGTTACAGGGGGGGAGGTGAAAAACTGTTTTTT. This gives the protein CASSYRGGGEKLFF.

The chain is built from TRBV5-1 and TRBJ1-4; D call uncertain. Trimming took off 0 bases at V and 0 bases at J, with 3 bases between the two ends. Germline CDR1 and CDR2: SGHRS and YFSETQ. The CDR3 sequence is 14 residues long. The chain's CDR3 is CASSLASTNEKLFF. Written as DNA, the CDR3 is TGCGCCAGCAGCTTGGCCTCAACTAATGAAAAACTGTTTTTT.

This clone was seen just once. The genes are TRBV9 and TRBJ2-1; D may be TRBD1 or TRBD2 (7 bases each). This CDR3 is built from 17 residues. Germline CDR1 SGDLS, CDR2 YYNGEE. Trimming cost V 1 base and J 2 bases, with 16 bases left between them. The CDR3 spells CASSVWEGAPPYNEQFF. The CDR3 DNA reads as TGTGCCAGCAGCGTATGGGAGGGGGCTCCTCCCTACAATGAGCAGTTCTTC.

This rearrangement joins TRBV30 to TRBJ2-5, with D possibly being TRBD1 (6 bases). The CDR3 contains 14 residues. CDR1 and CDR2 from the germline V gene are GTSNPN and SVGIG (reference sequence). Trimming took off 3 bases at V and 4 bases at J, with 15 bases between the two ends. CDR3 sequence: CAWRGAGGGETQYF. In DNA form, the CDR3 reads TGTGCCTGGAGGGGGGCCGGTGGCGGAGAGACCCAGTACTTC.